This entry is about one T cell receptor (beta chain). The source of the sample is a study of blood T cell repertoires in COVID-19. Study in general: T cells, B-cell-depleted T cells, or PBMCs supplied cDNA or gDNA.

Under the authors' procedure: Estimated nucleated cell counts came from reference gene primer amplification. TCRdb's table, derived via immunoSEQ multiplex PCR, lists solely in-frame clones and lacks some. Clone size and the V and J calls come from that table; the DNA yielded D and trimming. The sample has under 250,000 clones; 92% are singletons. Sequenced material: peripheral blood. This clonotype was obtained from a man aged 55 to 70 with COVID-19, enrolled during active disease.

The CDR3 reads CASSPYSGGYHEQFF. CDR3 DNA: TGTGCCAGCAGCCCCTATTCTGGGGGGTATCATGAGCAGTTCTTC. The chain couples TRBV3-1 (or the pseudogene TRBV3-2) to TRBJ2-1; perhaps TRBD2 as D (6 bases). This CDR3 has 15 amino acids. Germline V gives CDR1 LGHDT, CDR2 YNNKEL (reference sequence). V shed 4 bases and J shed 8 bases, with 18 bases lying between them.